A single sample gave rise to the 18 T cell receptor beta chains below, sequenced in a study of cytotoxic CD8 clonotypes in ibrutinib-treated CLL (dated by TCRdb to the early 2020s). Libraries came from the immunoSEQ multiplex PCR assay. Held by TCRdb, this immuneACCESS table contains in-frame sequences only and omits some clones. Under half of the omission traces to an unresolved V gene where checked; the cause of the rest is unknown. In this sample the table shows approximately 340,000 clones, 67% of which occur a single time. Roughly 6% of the sample is held by the ten biggest clonotypes. This sample comprised PBMCs, obtained after 36 months of ibrutinib treatment. These receptors were obtained from a human donor with chronic lymphocytic leukemia.

This sequence joins TRBV2 and TRBJ2-7, with TRBD1 matching 12 bases. Trimming at V came to 7 bases and at J to 6 bases, leaving 10 bases not matched to a gene. The CDR3 has 15 amino acids. The germline CDR1 and CDR2 sequences are SNHLY and FYNNEI. CDR3 coding DNA: TGTGCCAGCAATACACCGGGACAGGGGGCTTTCGAGCAGTACTTC. This translates into CASNTPGQGAFEQYF.

This clone occurred once. Other DNA sequences of this sample code for an identical CDR3. For the CDR3, the DNA is TGTGCCAGCAGCTTAGGTAGCGGGGGGTCCTACGAGCAGTACTTC. Its protein is CASSLGSGGSYEQYF. V is TRBV7-2 and J is TRBJ2-7; 10 bases are a match to TRBD2. Germline lookup yields CDR1 SGHTA and CDR2 FQGNSA. CDR3 size: 15 residues. Losses at the gene ends were 1 base for V and 1 base for J; bases not matched to a gene: 1.

This chain joins TRBV25-1 and TRBJ2-2; 12 bases line up with TRBD1. This CDR3 is 14 amino acids long. V lost 6 bases to trimming and J lost 7 bases; unmatched junction nucleotides: 3. Germline V lookup: CDR1 MGHDK, CDR2 SYGVNS. The CDR3 region has the DNA TGTGCCAGCAGGGGGACAGGGGGCATCGGGGAGCTGTTTTTT. It codes for CASRGTGGIGELFF.

This chain connects TRBV5-1 to TRBJ2-3; 8 positions agree with TRBD1. The CDR3 spans 14 residues. Trimming removed 2 bases from V and 5 bases from J; junction bases left unmatched: 4. Germline loops: CDR1 SGHRS, CDR2 YFSETQ. The CDR3 protein is CASSFQGARDTQYF. DNA for the CDR3: TGCGCCAGCAGCTTCCAGGGGGCAAGAGATACGCAGTATTTT.

In its sample, this clone was seen a few times. The chain couples TRBV18 to TRBJ2-5; 12 bases are shared with TRBD1. V dropped 3 bases and J dropped 2; count of bases not matched to a gene: 10. The CDR3 contains 18 residues. CDR1 and CDR2 (germline): KGHSH, LQKENI. The CDR3 reads CASSPSPPGQGAQETQYF. CDR3 in DNA: TGTGCCAGCTCACCGTCCCCCCCGGGACAGGGGGCTCAAGAGACCCAGTACTTC. Full variable domain (rest looked up from reference TRBV18 and TRBJ2-5): NAGVMQNPRHLVRRRGQEARLRCSPMKGHSHVYWYRQLPEEGLKFMVYLQKENIIDESGMPKERFSAEFPKEGPSILRIQQVVRGDSAAYFCASSPSPPGQGAQETQYFGPGTRLLVL.

The chain recombines TRBV9 with TRBJ2-1; 12 bases map to TRBD2. Trimming took 4 bases from V and 7 from J; bases not matched to a gene: 6. CDR1 and CDR2 from the germline V gene are SGDLS and YYNGEE. This CDR3 contains 15 residues. The CDR3 is CASSTRTSGVNEQFF. For the CDR3, the DNA is TGTGCCAGCAGCACAAGGACTAGCGGGGTAAATGAGCAGTTCTTC.

The DNA for the CDR3 is TGTGCCAGCAGCTTGTTGGAGAGAATTCACACCGGGGAGCTGTTTTTT. Translating gives CASSLLERIHTGELFF. The chain is built from TRBV5-8 and TRBJ2-2; D gene ambiguous. CDR1 is SGHTS and CDR2 is YDEGEE in the germline V gene. The CDR3 loop spans 16 amino acids. The V gene lost 1 base and the J gene lost 3 bases, with 13 bases spanning the gap.

The J gene is TRBJ1-5, the V gene TRBV7-8; 11 bases map to TRBD1. Germline assignment: CDR1 SGHVS and CDR2 FQNEAQ. After removal of 0 bases from V and 5 bases from J, the junction contained 3 bases not matched to a gene. The CDR3 runs to 16 residues. The CDR3 is CASSLALGQGDQPQHF. As DNA, the CDR3 is TGTGCCAGCAGCTTAGCCTTGGGACAGGGGGATCAGCCCCAGCATTTT.

The rearrangement joins TRBV29-1 to TRBJ2-7, with TRBD1 matching 7 bases. Germline trimming cut 7 bases from V and 4 bases from J; bases unmatched to any gene: 10. Germline CDR1 is SQVTM and CDR2 is ANQGSEA. This CDR3 has 13 residues. CDR3 nucleotide sequence: TGCAGCGCCCGGACAGGTCGATTGTACGAGCAGTACTTC. Translating it yields CSARTGRLYEQYF.

The J gene is TRBJ2-2, the V gene TRBV6-5; D is unclear. The CDR3 totals 15 residues. V was cut by 2 bases and J by 6 bases, with 13 bases left in between. CDR1 is MNHEY, CDR2 SVGAGI, per germline. CDR3 nucleotides: TGTGCCAGCAGTTACCGATCCAGCGCGGCCGGGGAGCTGTTTTTT. Translating gives CASSYRSSAAGELFF.

This chain uses TRBV29-1 with TRBJ2-5; 7 nucleotides agree with TRBD2. Germline V gene sequence: CDR1 SQVTM, CDR2 ANQGSEA. This CDR3 has 12 amino acids. The J segment lost 4 bases and the V segment lost 6 bases, leaving 5 bases of the junction unmatched. CDR3: CSVGREGETQYF. In nucleotides, the CDR3 is TGCAGCGTCGGCAGGGAGGGAGAGACCCAGTACTTC.

The V gene is TRBV10-3, the J gene TRBJ1-2, with D tentatively TRBD1 (5 bases). V was clipped by 7 bases and J by 7 bases, with 16 bases between them. This CDR3 has 13 residues. Germline values: CDR1 ENHRY, CDR2 SYGVKD. CDR3 sequence: CAITLGQDIGYTF. CDR3 nucleotides: TGTGCCATCACGCTTGGCCAGGACATTGGCTACACCTTC.

The chain employs TRBV28 and TRBJ2-1; TRBD2 is a possible D gene (6 bases). Trimming took 8 bases from V and 1 from J, leaving 12 bases between them. The CDR3 runs to 14 residues. Germline CDR1 is MDHEN and CDR2 is SYDVKM. The CDR3 reads CASYIGGSYNEQFF. CDR3 bases: TGTGCCAGCTACATTGGGGGGTCCTACAATGAGCAGTTCTTC.

This clone was counted once. CDR3 coding DNA: TGTGCCAGCAGCCCCTGGCCTAGGGGGACGAATTCACCCCTCCACTTT. Protein product: CASSPWPRGTNSPLHF. This sequence joins TRBV5-4 and TRBJ1-6; TRBD1 is a possible D gene (6 bases). The CDR3 length is 16 residues. Trimming took 4 bases from V and 7 from J, leaving 18 bases between them. Germline lookup yields CDR1 SGHNT and CDR2 YYREEE (reference sequence).

To note about this clone: A single base separates this from a much larger clone, so it may be a read error. The identical CDR3 is also encoded by other nucleotide sequences in the sample. This chain uses TRBV7-2 with TRBJ2-7; D call uncertain. The CDR3 length is 12 residues. Germline lookup yields CDR1 SGHTA and CDR2 FQGNSA. Trimming cost V 1 base and J 3 bases, with 4 bases left between them. As DNA, the CDR3 is TGTGCCAGCAGCTTAGTGGGCTACGAGCAGTACTTC. It yields the protein CASSLVGYEQYF.

This rearrangement joins TRBV2 to TRBJ1-1, with D possibly TRBD1 on 5 matching bases. Trimming left V 6 bases short and J 6 bases short, with 17 bases between. The CDR3 has 14 amino acids. CDR1 SNHLY and CDR2 FYNNEI come from the germline V gene. The DNA of the CDR3 is TGTGCCAGCAGGAGGGACGGAATAGACTCTGAAGCTTTCTTT. Translating gives CASRRDGIDSEAFF.

This clone was observed a handful of times. The chain carries TRBV2 and TRBJ2-7; D might be TRBD1 (6 bases). The CDR3 loop spans 13 amino acids. Germline V gives CDR1 SNHLY, CDR2 FYNNEI. V dropped 6 bases and J dropped 4 bases, with 13 bases sitting between them. For the CDR3, the DNA is TGTGCCAGCAGGGGAGAGGGGGATTACGAGCAGTACTTC. Translation gives CASRGEGDYEQYF.

The CDR3 loop reads CASSLLSGTSGVGELFF. For the CDR3, the DNA is TGTGCCAGCAGTCTCTTATCCGGGACTAGCGGAGTTGGGGAGCTGTTTTTT. The chain carries TRBV28 and TRBJ2-2, with TRBD2 matching 11 bases. The CDR3 runs to 17 residues. J was trimmed by 8 bases and V by 5 bases; bases with no gene match: 13. The germline CDR1 and CDR2 sequences are MDHEN and SYDVKM. The full variable domain, with the rest looked up from reference TRBV28 and TRBJ2-2, is DVKVTQSSRYLVKRTGEKVFLECVQDMDHENMFWYRQDPGLGLRLIYFSYDVKMKEKGDIPEGYSVSREKKERFSLILESASTNQTSMYLCASSLLSGTSGVGELFFGEGSRLTVL.